This record concerns one T cell receptor (beta chain) sequence. From germline, CDR1 is SGHDN and CDR2 FVKESK. The CDR3 extends over 16 amino acids. Trimming left V 4 bases short and J 0 bases short, with 13 bases between. This record belongs to a study of blood T cell repertoires in COVID-19. Looking at the study overall: The study drew acute and convalescent COVID-19 samples from the United States, Italy and Spain. T cells, B-cell-depleted T cells, or PBMCs supplied cDNA or gDNA.

Per the original data handling: Reference gene primer amplification gave nucleated cell count estimates. Clones were read by immunoSEQ multiplex PCR, and TCRdb kept only the in-frame ones, dropping some. The D gene and trimming were derived from the DNA, and the V and J assignments and clone size from that table. The sample has about 250,000 clones, around 82% seen once. Sequenced sample: peripheral blood. The sequence was obtained from a woman of 80 years or more with active or convalescent COVID-19. The genes are TRBV14 and TRBJ1-3, with D perhaps TRBD1 (5 bases). CDR3 coding DNA: TGTGCCAGCAGCCTCACGGGGGTGAGCTCTGGAAACACCATATATTTT. Translated, it gives CASSLTGVSSGNTIYF.